This is a list of T cell receptor beta chains from one sample in a study of blood T cells in healthy people across ages. Each CDR3 protein gets one entry after TCRdb re-called the 5' RACE reads with MiXCR. The repertoire holds hundreds of thousands of distinct CDR3 sequences, with about 40% as singletons. Sequenced input: blood. All receptors come from a woman aged 55-70 years in good health. Each CDR3 is given with its conserved first and last residue. The D gene is left open where the match is weak. Part of the rows lack a size; the others show once, few, many or a class for expanded clones.

TRBV5-5	NA	TRBJ1-2	NA	TGTGCCAGCAGCTTATTTTTTCGGAGGGAGGGCTATGGCTACACCTTC	CASSLFFRREGYGYTF
TRBV28	NA	TRBJ2-5	NA	TGTGCCAGCACTCTTAGGGGCCAAGAGACCCAGTACTTC	CASTLRGQETQYF
TRBV6-5	NA	TRBJ2-5	TRBD2	TGTGCCAGCAGCCCGGGACTAGTCGACATGTGGGGAACCCAGTACTTC	CASSPGLVDMWGTQYF
TRBV7-8	NA	TRBJ2-3	NA	TGTGCCTGCAGCAAAGCGGACACAGATACGCAGTATTTT	CACSKADTDTQYF
TRBV5-1	NA	TRBJ2-1	TRBD2	TGCGCCAGCAGCTTGGCTCGCGGGGGGGCGAATGAGCAGTTCTTC	CASSLARGGANEQFF
TRBV12-3/TRBV12-4	NA	TRBJ2-1	TRBD1	TGTGCCAGCCAGAATCCGTGTGGACAGGGTGCGAATGAGCAGTTCTTC	CASQNPCGQGANEQFF
TRBV27	NA	TRBJ1-5	TRBD1	TGTGCCAGCAGTCTAGGGACAGGGATCAACCAGCCCCAGCATTTT	CASSLGTGINQPQHF
TRBV6-5	NA	TRBJ2-5	TRBD2	TGTGCCAGCAGTTACTCGAGAGGCGGGAGGGGAGAGACCCAGTACTTC	CASSYSRGGRGETQYF
TRBV12-3/TRBV12-4	NA	TRBJ2-5	NA	TGTGCCAGCAGTCCACTCCCAGGGTCTCAAGAGACCCAGTACTTC	CASSPLPGSQETQYF
TRBV6-2/TRBV6-3	NA	TRBJ2-5	TRBD2	TGTGCCAGCAGCCCCGGGACTACTCAAGGGACCCAGTACTTC	CASSPGTTQGTQYF
TRBV12-3/TRBV12-4	NA	TRBJ2-1	NA	TGTGCCAGCAGGACGGGGGCCGGGCCCTACAATGAGCAGTTCTTC	CASRTGAGPYNEQFF
TRBV12-3/TRBV12-4	NA	TRBJ2-5	TRBD1	TGTGCCAGCAGTTTTACCCAGGGGGCGGGAGAGACCCAGTACTTC	CASSFTQGAGETQYF
TRBV6-5	few	TRBJ2-7	TRBD1	TGTGCCAGCAGAGGGACAGACTCCTACGAGCAGTACTTC	CASRGTDSYEQYF
TRBV5-1	NA	TRBJ1-2	NA	TGCGCCAGCAGCCCGCGTCCAGAGAGCTTTGGCTACACCTTC	CASSPRPESFGYTF
TRBV15	NA	TRBJ1-5	NA	TGTGCCACCAGCAGAGATCCTGAGAATCAGCCCCAGCATTTT	CATSRDPENQPQHF
TRBV20-1	NA	TRBJ1-1	NA	TGCAGTGCTCCTTCGGGGGGGACTGAAGCTTTCTTT	CSAPSGGTEAFF
TRBV5-1	few	TRBJ1-6	TRBD1	TGCGCCAGCAGCGGGACAGGAGACACTAATTCACCCCTCCACTTT	CASSGTGDTNSPLHF
TRBV11-2	few	TRBJ2-4	NA	TGTGCCAGCAGCCCCATCGTCGGGGGAACCATTCAGTACTTC	CASSPIVGGTIQYF
TRBV20-1	NA	TRBJ1-4	TRBD1	TGCAGAGCAGCAGCCGACAGGGAGTCCGAAAAACTGTTTTTT	CRAAADRESEKLFF
TRBV12-3/TRBV12-4	NA	TRBJ1-5	TRBD1	TGTGCCAGCAGTCTCGGACAGGTTCTTAGCAATCAGCCCCAGCATTTT	CASSLGQVLSNQPQHF
TRBV5-6	few	TRBJ2-1	TRBD2	TGTGCCAGCAGCTTGGGAGCGGGAGGGTTAAATGAGCAGTTCTTC	CASSLGAGGLNEQFF
TRBV28	NA	TRBJ2-3	NA	TGTGCCAGCAGGGGTCCAAGCACAGATACGCAGTATTTT	CASRGPSTDTQYF
TRBV28	once	TRBJ1-1	NA	TGTGCCAGCAGTTTAAAGGGGAGGGAAGCTTTCTTT	CASSLKGREAFF
TRBV18	few	TRBJ1-2	NA	TGTGCCAGCTCACCAGCCAGATTCGACTACACCTTC	CASSPARFDYTF
TRBV7-2	NA	TRBJ2-7	TRBD2	TGTGCCAGCAGCTTAGACTCCAGCGGGATTTCCTACGAGCAGTACTTC	CASSLDSSGISYEQYF
TRBV3-1	few	TRBJ2-7	NA	TGTGCCAGCAGCCAAGGGTCTCTGGCCTACGAGCAGTACTTC	CASSQGSLAYEQYF
TRBV14	many	TRBJ2-7	NA	TGTGCCAGCAGTCGCCGGGCTACTAGGGAGCAGTACTTC	CASSRRATREQYF
TRBV7-2	many	TRBJ2-7	TRBD1	TGTGCCAGCAGCTCGGACAGGTACTCCTACGAGCAGTACTTC	CASSSDRYSYEQYF
TRBV9	many	TRBJ2-5	TRBD2	TGTGCCAGCAGCGTAGCAGGTAGCGGGAGGGAGACCCAGTACTTC	CASSVAGSGRETQYF
TRBV24-1	few	TRBJ2-2	TRBD1	TGTGCCACCAGTGATAGACAGGGGTTTGGCGGGGAGCTGTTTTTT	CATSDRQGFGGELFF
TRBV10-3	few	TRBJ1-2	NA	TGTGCCATCAGTGAGTCAGGAGGGGTTTGGGTCTATGGCTACACCTTC	CAISESGGVWVYGYTF
TRBV5-6	NA	TRBJ1-2	NA	TGTGCCAGCAGCCACTGGTCCACAGGCATCTATGGCTACACCTTC	CASSHWSTGIYGYTF
TRBV29-1	NA	TRBJ2-7	TRBD2	TGCAGCGGGGAACAAAGCGGGGTATACGAGCAGTACTTC	CSGEQSGVYEQYF
TRBV7-2	NA	TRBJ1-5	TRBD1	TGTACCAGCAGCCAGACAGGGGGGGTCAATCAGCCCCAGCATTTT	CTSSQTGGVNQPQHF
TRBV9	many	TRBJ2-7	TRBD1	TGTGCCAGCAGCGTAGGCTACAGGGGCGCCGAGCAGTACTTC	CASSVGYRGAEQYF
TRBV20-1	NA	TRBJ2-3	TRBD2	TGCAGTGGGGGGACTAGTAACACAGATACGCAGTATTTT	CSGGTSNTDTQYF
TRBV7-9	NA	TRBJ1-2	NA	TGTGCCAGCAGCTTAGTATCCGGCCTTCTTGTTCTAGGTGGCTACACCTTC	CASSLVSGLLVLGGYTF
TRBV7-3	NA	TRBJ2-2	NA	TGTGCCAGCAGCTTACGGGGCGAGGTCACCGGGGAACTGTTTTTT	CASSLRGEVTGELFF
TRBV7-9	NA	TRBJ2-7	TRBD2	TGTGCCAGCAGCTTAGAAGCGGGGACGGGGGGTGAGCAGTACTTC	CASSLEAGTGGEQYF
TRBV9	few	TRBJ2-7	NA	TGTGCCAGCAGCGTAGGGAGGGAAGACTACGAGCAGTACTTC	CASSVGREDYEQYF
TRBV6-2/TRBV6-3	NA	TRBJ2-5	TRBD2	TGTGCCAGCAGTTACAAAGCGGGAGGTCCGGAGACCCAGTACTTC	CASSYKAGGPETQYF
TRBV9	NA	TRBJ2-5	NA	TGTGCCAGCAGCGTAGTTCCAGGAATTACAAATGAGCAGTACTTC	CASSVVPGITNEQYF
TRBV20-1	many	TRBJ2-3	NA	TGCAGTGCTAACCCCTCCAGCACAGATACGCAGTATTTT	CSANPSSTDTQYF
TRBV20-1	NA	TRBJ1-1	TRBD1	TGCAGTGTTTTCACCCTGACAGGGGTGAACACTGAAGCTTTCTTT	CSVFTLTGVNTEAFF
TRBV7-3	NA	TRBJ2-3	TRBD2	TGTGCCAGCAGCTTAGGGCTAGCGGGATACACAGATGCGCAGTATTTT	CASSLGLAGYTDAQYF
TRBV27	NA	TRBJ2-6	NA	TGTGCCAGCAGTTCAAGGGCCTTCACCTCTGGGGCCAACGTCCTGACTTTC	CASSSRAFTSGANVLTF
TRBV7-9	NA	TRBJ2-1	NA	TGTGCCAGCAGCTTAGCTGGTATCATTTACGAGCAGTTCTTC	CASSLAGIIYEQFF
TRBV12-3/TRBV12-4	NA	TRBJ2-7	NA	TGTGCCAGCAGTTTTCGCCCCGACAGAAAATTCCTCTACGAGCAGTACTTC	CASSFRPDRKFLYEQYF
TRBV5-1	NA	TRBJ2-5	TRBD2	TGCGCCAGCAGCCGCAAGACTAGCTCGGATGAGCAGTACTTC	CASSRKTSSDEQYF
TRBV4-3	NA	TRBJ2-3	NA	TGCGCCAGCAGCCAAGATTTGGCGTCTAGCAACAGGGATACGCAGTATTTT	CASSQDLASSNRDTQYF
TRBV3-1	NA	TRBJ1-1	TRBD1	TGTGCCAGCAGCCCCCGGGGACAGCACCGAGCTTTCTTT	CASSPRGQHRAFF
TRBV29-1	many	TRBJ1-1	NA	TGCAGCGTCATAGGGGTCGAAGGGAAAGCTTTCTTT	CSVIGVEGKAFF
TRBV7-9	few	TRBJ2-1	TRBD2	TGTGCCAGCAGCTTAGCGGTGGGAGGGTACAATGAGCAGTTCTTC	CASSLAVGGYNEQFF
TRBV12-1	NA	TRBJ2-4	NA	TGTGCCGGCAGCGGGACTAGCGGGAGGGCCGAGGACGGCAAAAACATTCAGTACTTC	CAGSGTSGRAEDGKNIQYF
TRBV13	NA	TRBJ1-3	NA	TGTGCCAGCAGCTTGGGACGGAACTCTGGAAACACCATATATTTT	CASSLGRNSGNTIYF
TRBV10-3	NA	TRBJ1-6	NA	TGTGCCATCACTCGGACGATTGATAATTCACCCCTCCACTTT	CAITRTIDNSPLHF
TRBV3-1	NA	TRBJ2-7	TRBD1	TGTGCCACCTCGGGACAGGGGTGGGAGCAGTACTTC	CATSGQGWEQYF
TRBV7-2	many	TRBJ2-1	TRBD2	TGTGCCAGCAGCGGCGGGAGGGCCGACATTGAGCAGTTCTTC	CASSGGRADIEQFF
TRBV5-1	few	TRBJ2-1	NA	TGCGCCAGCAGCTCACAGGTAGAGCAGTTCTTC	CASSSQVEQFF
TRBV4-1	few	TRBJ1-4	NA	TGCGCCAGCCAGGGGCCCCTGGGTAATGAAAAACTGTTTTTT	CASQGPLGNEKLFF